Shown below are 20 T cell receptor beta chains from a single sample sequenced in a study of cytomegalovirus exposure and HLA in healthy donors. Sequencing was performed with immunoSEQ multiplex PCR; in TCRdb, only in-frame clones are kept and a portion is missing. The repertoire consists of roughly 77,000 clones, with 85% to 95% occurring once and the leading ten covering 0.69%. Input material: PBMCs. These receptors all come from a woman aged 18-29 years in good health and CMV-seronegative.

DNA of the CDR3: TGCGCCAGATCTGCAGGGGGCGCGGGATATAGCAATCAGCCCCAGCATTTT. It specifies CARSAGGAGYSNQPQHF. The chain employs TRBV5-1 and TRBJ1-5, with 8 bases matching TRBD1. The V and J ends lost 8 bases and 0 bases, in that order; junction bases with no gene match: 13. This CDR3 has 17 amino acids. CDR1 SGHRS and CDR2 YFSETQ come from the germline V gene. The full variable domain, its missing parts supplied by reference TRBV5-1 and TRBJ1-5, is KAGVTQTPRYLIKTRGQQVTLSCSPISGHRSVSWYQQTPGQGLQFLFEYFSETQRNKGNFPGRFSGRQFSNSRSEMNVSTLELGDSALYLCARSAGGAGYSNQPQHFGDGTRLSIL.

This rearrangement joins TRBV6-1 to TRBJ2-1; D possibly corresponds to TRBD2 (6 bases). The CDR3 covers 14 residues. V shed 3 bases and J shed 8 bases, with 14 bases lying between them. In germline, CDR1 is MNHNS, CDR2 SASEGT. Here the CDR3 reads CASSERIAADEQFF. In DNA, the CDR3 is TGTGCCAGCAGTGAGAGGATAGCGGCTGATGAGCAGTTCTTC.

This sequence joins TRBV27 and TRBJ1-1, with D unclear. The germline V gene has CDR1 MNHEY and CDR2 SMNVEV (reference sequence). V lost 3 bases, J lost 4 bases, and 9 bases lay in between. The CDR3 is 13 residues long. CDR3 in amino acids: CASSFRRVTEAFF. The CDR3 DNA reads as TGTGCCAGCAGTTTTAGGCGGGTCACTGAAGCTTTCTTT.

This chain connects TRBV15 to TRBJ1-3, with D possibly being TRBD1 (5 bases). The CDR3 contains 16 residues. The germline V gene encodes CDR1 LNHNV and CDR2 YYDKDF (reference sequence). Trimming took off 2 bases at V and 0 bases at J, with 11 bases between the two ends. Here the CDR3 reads CATSRSTGASGNTIYF. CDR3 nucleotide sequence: TGTGCCACCAGCAGATCAACAGGAGCCTCTGGAAACACCATATATTTT.

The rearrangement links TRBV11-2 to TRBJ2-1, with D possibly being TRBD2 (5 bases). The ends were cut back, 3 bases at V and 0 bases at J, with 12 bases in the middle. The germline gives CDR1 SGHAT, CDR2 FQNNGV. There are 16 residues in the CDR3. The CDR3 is CASSLRADRSYNEQFF. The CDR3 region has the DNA TGTGCCAGCAGCTTGAGAGCGGACCGCTCCTACAATGAGCAGTTCTTC.

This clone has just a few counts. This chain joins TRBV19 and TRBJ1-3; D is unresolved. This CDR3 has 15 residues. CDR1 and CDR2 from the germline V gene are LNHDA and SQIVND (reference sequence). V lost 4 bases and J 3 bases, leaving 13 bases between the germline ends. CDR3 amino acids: CASSTDGVGGNTIYF. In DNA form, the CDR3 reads TGTGCCAGTAGTACCGACGGGGTTGGTGGAAACACCATATATTTT.

The CDR3 nucleotides are TGTGCCAGCAGCAGGGGACAGGACCCCTACGAGCAGTACTTC. Protein: CASSRGQDPYEQYF. V and J are TRBV5-4 and TRBJ2-7; 8 bases match TRBD1. Trimming cost V 4 bases and J 2 bases; bases outside gene matches: 5. The CDR3 totals 14 residues. The germline CDR1 and CDR2 sequences are SGHNT and YYREEE (reference sequence).

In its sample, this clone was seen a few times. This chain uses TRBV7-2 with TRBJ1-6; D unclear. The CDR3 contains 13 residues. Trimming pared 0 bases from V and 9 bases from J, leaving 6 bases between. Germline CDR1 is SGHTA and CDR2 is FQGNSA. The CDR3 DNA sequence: TGTGCCAGCAGCTTAGCGGAGATTTCACCCCTCCACTTT. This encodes CASSLAEISPLHF.

The DNA for the CDR3 is TGTGCCAGCGGTAAGGGGATCCTTAGCACAGATACGCAGTATTTT. Translated: CASGKGILSTDTQYF. The chain employs TRBV6-5 and TRBJ2-3, with D perhaps TRBD1 (5 bases). This CDR3 region has 15 residues. V lost 8 bases to trimming and J lost 0 bases, with 15 bases between them. The germline V gene has CDR1 MNHEY and CDR2 SVGAGI.

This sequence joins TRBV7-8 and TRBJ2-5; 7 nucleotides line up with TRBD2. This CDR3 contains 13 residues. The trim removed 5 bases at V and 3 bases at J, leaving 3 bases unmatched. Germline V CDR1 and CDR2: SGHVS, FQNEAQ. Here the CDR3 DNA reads TGTGCCAGCAGCCGCGGGAGAAAAGAGACCCAGTACTTC. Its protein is CASSRGRKETQYF.

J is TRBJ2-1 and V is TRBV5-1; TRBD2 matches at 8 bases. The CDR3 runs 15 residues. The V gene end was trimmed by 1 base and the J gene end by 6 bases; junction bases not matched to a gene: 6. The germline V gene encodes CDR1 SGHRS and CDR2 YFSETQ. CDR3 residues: CASSLRLLAGNEQFF. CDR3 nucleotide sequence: TGCGCCAGCAGCTTGAGGCTGCTAGCGGGCAATGAGCAGTTCTTC.

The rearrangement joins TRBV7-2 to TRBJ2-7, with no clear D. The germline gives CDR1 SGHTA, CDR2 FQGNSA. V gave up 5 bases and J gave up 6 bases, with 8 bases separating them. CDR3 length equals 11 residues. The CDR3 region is CASSTYSEQYF. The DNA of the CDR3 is TGTGCCAGCAGCACCTATTCCGAGCAGTACTTC.

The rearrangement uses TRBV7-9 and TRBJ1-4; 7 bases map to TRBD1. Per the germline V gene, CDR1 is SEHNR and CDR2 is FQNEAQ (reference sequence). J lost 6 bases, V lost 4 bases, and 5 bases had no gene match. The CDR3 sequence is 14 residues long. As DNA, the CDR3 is TGTGCCAGCAGCTACAGGGGCCCGCATGAAAAACTGTTTTTT. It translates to CASSYRGPHEKLFF.

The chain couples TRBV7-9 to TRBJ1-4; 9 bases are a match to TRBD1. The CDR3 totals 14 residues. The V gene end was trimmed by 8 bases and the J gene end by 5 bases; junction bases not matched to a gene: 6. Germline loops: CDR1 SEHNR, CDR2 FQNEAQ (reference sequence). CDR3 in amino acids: CASGDRGINEKLFF. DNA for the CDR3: TGTGCCAGCGGAGACAGGGGGATAAATGAAAAACTGTTTTTT. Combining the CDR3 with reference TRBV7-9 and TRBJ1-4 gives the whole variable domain DTGVSQNPRHKITKRGQNVTFRCDPISEHNRLYWYRQTLGQGPEFLTYFQNEAQLEKSRLLSDRFSAERPKGSFSTLEIQRTEQGDSAMYLCASGDRGINEKLFFGSGTQLSVL.

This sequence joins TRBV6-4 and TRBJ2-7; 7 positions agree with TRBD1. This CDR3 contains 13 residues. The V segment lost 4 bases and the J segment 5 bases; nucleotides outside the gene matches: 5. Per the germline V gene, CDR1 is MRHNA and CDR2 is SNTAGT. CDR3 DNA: TGTGCCAGCAGTGTCGAGACAGGGCACGAGCAGTACTTC. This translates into CASSVETGHEQYF.

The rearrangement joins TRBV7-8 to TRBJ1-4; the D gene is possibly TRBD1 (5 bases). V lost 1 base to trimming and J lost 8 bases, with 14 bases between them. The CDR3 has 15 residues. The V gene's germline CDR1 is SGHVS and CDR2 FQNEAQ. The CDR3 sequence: CASSLESAGWEKLFF. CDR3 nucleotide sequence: TGTGCCAGCAGCTTAGAGTCGGCAGGGTGGGAAAAACTGTTTTTT.

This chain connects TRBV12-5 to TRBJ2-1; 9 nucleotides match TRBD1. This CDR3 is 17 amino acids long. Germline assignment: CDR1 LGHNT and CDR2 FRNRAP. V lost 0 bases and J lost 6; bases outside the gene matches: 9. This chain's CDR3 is CASGLVRGQGSVNEQFF. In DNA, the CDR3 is TGTGCTAGTGGTTTGGTCCGAGGACAGGGGTCGGTCAATGAGCAGTTCTTC.

CDR3 loop: CASRNRGRAAFF. As DNA, the CDR3 is TGTGCCAGCAGGAACAGGGGAAGGGCAGCTTTCTTT. The chain has TRBV6-5 and TRBJ1-1, with TRBD1 matching over 7 bases. The CDR3 sequence is 12 residues long. With 6 bases clipped from V and 10 bases from J, the junction kept 8 bases outside the gene matches. The germline V gene encodes CDR1 MNHEY and CDR2 SVGAGI.

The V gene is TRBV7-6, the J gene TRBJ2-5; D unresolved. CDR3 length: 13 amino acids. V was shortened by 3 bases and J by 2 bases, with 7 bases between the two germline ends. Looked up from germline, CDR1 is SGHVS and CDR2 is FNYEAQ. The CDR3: CASSFGPQETQYF. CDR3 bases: TGTGCCAGCAGCTTTGGGCCACAAGAGACCCAGTACTTC.

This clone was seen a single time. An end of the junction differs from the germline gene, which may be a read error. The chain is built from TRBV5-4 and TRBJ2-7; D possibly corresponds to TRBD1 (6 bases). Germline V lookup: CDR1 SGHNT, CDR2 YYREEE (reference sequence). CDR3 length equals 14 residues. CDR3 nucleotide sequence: TGTGCCAGCAGCTTCAGTACAGGGTCCGACGAGCAGTGCTTC. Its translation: CASSFSTGSDEQCF.